Shown below are 26 T cell receptor beta chains from a single sample sequenced in a study of shared clonotypes between healthy human individuals. Measured with immunoSEQ multiplex PCR; TCRdb has only the in-frame clones, and not every one. The sample consists of about 2.2 million clones, around 95% of them appearing once. CD8 cells classed as naive were CD45RO-negative and positively selected for CCR7, excluding terminally differentiated effector memory CD45RA+ cells. The specimen was naive CD8+ T cells from PBMCs. These receptors came from a man aged 18-30 years in good health. Some clones in this sample may be carry-over from other donors' samples.

The rearrangement uses TRBV7-3 and TRBJ2-4, with 7 bases aligning to TRBD2. The length of the CDR3 is 18 residues. Germline lookup yields CDR1 SGHTA and CDR2 FQGTGA. With 2 bases clipped from V and 6 bases from J, the junction kept 16 bases outside the gene matches. CDR3 in DNA: TGTGCCAGCAGCTTATCGACGGGCGGGAGAAGGGGAGGAAACATTCAGTACTTC. Encoded protein: CASSLSTGGRRGGNIQYF.

The sample holds one count of this clone. This chain links TRBV28 with TRBJ2-7; 7 bases map to TRBD1. Germline V gives CDR1 MDHEN, CDR2 SYDVKM. V lost 6 bases, J lost 2 bases, and 4 bases stayed unmatched. CDR3 size: 13 residues. CDR3: CASRDRTPYEQYF. The CDR3, as DNA: TGTGCCAGCAGGGACAGGACGCCCTACGAGCAGTACTTC.

The chain is built from TRBV11-2 and TRBJ2-5, with no clear D. V dropped 3 bases and J dropped 0 bases, with 11 bases sitting between them. The CDR3 extends over 15 amino acids. Germline loops: CDR1 SGHAT, CDR2 FQNNGV. CDR3 bases: TGTGCCAGCAGCTTTTTTAGGGTGGACCAAGAGACCCAGTACTTC. Translating it yields CASSFFRVDQETQYF.

A word on this clone: Other DNA sequences from this sample encode an identical CDR3 as well. V and J are TRBV27 and TRBJ1-5; no clear D gene. Trimming took off 2 bases at V and 6 bases at J, with 11 bases between the two ends. CDR3 length: 14 residues. Germline V gene data show CDR1 as MNHEY and CDR2 as SMNVEV (reference sequence). The CDR3 region has the DNA TGTGCCAGCAGTTTAATAGGCTCGGGTCAGCCCCAGCATTTT. Protein product: CASSLIGSGQPQHF.

The V call is TRBV7-9, the J call TRBJ2-1; TRBD2 matches at 8 bases. Looked up from germline, CDR1 is SEHNR and CDR2 is FQNEAQ (reference sequence). The ends lost 5 bases at V and 8 bases at J; junction bases unmatched: 11. This CDR3 has 15 amino acids. In nucleotides, the CDR3 is TGTGCCAGCAGCCCTCCAGCGGGAGCGGTCGATGAGCAGTTCTTC. It yields the protein CASSPPAGAVDEQFF.

The chain employs TRBV28 and TRBJ2-7; possibly TRBD2 for D (6 bases). The CDR3 is 17 amino acids. CDR1 MDHEN and CDR2 SYDVKM come from the germline V gene. V gave up 3 bases and J gave up 4 bases, with 22 bases separating them. CDR3 sequence (DNA): TGTGCCAGCAGTTTGAGTTTGGCGACGGGAGACTGGTACGAGCAGTACTTC. Its protein product is CASSLSLATGDWYEQYF.

The gene calls are TRBV5-6 and TRBJ1-5; D uncertain. CDR3 length: 14 residues. Trimming stripped 4 bases from V and 3 bases from J, with 11 bases between. In germline, CDR1 is SGHDT, CDR2 YYEEEE. The DNA of the CDR3 is TGTGCCAGCAGCCTAAGGTCCTTCAATCAGCCCCAGCATTTT. Its protein is CASSLRSFNQPQHF.

The chain carries TRBV10-2 and TRBJ2-7, with 9 bases identical to TRBD1. The CDR3 sequence is 15 residues long. Germline loops: CDR1 WSHSY, CDR2 SAAADI. Trimming took 3 bases from V and 5 from J; bases not matched to a gene: 8. CDR3 bases: TGCGCCAGCAGTGAACCCGGGACAGGGTTCCACGAGCAGTACTTC. Translated: CASSEPGTGFHEQYF.

The chain employs TRBV19 and TRBJ2-7, with D possibly TRBD1 on 5 matching bases. Trimming pared 5 bases from V and 5 bases from J, leaving 13 bases between. The CDR3 consists of 13 residues. Germline V CDR1 and CDR2: LNHDA, SQIVND (reference sequence). The CDR3 is CASSWQGPNEQYF. CDR3 DNA sequence: TGTGCCAGTAGTTGGCAGGGCCCAAACGAGCAGTACTTC.

The rearrangement uses TRBV7-9 and TRBJ2-1; no firm D call. CDR1 SEHNR and CDR2 FQNEAQ come from the germline V gene (reference sequence). The CDR3 length is 15 residues. Trimming removed 2 bases from V and 0 bases from J, with 8 bases in between. This CDR3 reads CASSLPISSYNEQFF. The CDR3 bases are TGTGCCAGCAGCTTACCGATTAGCTCCTACAATGAGCAGTTCTTC.

A remark on this clone: The same CDR3 also results from other DNA sequences found in this sample. This chain connects TRBV27 to TRBJ2-1, with TRBD1 as a possible D gene (5 bases). V lost 5 bases and J lost 5, with 13 bases in between. This CDR3 comprises 14 residues. Germline loops: CDR1 MNHEY, CDR2 SMNVEV (reference sequence). CDR3 DNA: TGTGCCAGCAGTATACAAGGGGCGGACAATGAGCAGTTCTTC. It encodes CASSIQGADNEQFF.

This clone was seen a few times. Additional DNA sequences in this sample encode the identical CDR3. This chain joins TRBV9 and TRBJ1-1; a possible D gene is TRBD1 (5 bases). Trimming took 0 bases from V and 0 from J, leaving 6 bases between them. CDR3 length: 14 residues. Germline loops: CDR1 SGDLS, CDR2 YYNGEE. The CDR3 sequence is CASSVEGMNTEAFF. CDR3 nucleotide sequence: TGTGCCAGCAGCGTAGAGGGGATGAACACTGAAGCTTTCTTT. Complete variable domain (other parts from reference TRBV9 and TRBJ1-1): DSGVTQTPKHLITATGQRVTLRCSPRSGDLSVYWYQQSLDQGLQFLIQYYNGEERAKGNILERFSAQQFPDLHSELNLSSLELGDSALYFCASSVEGMNTEAFFGQGTRLTVV.

The rearrangement links TRBV4-2 to TRBJ2-7; D is perhaps TRBD1 (5 bases). The CDR3 consists of 16 residues. Germline CDR1 LGHNA, CDR2 YNFKEQ. Trimming took 1 base from V and 2 from J, leaving 15 bases between them. CDR3 sequence: CASSQVYGHGPYEQYF. The CDR3, as DNA: TGTGCCAGCAGCCAAGTATATGGACACGGCCCCTACGAGCAGTACTTC.

The gene calls are TRBV11-2 and TRBJ2-7; D assignment may be TRBD1 or TRBD2 (5 bases each). The CDR3 is 14 residues long. CDR1 is SGHAT and CDR2 is FQNNGV in the germline V gene. V lost 5 bases and J 3 bases, leaving 14 bases between the germline ends. The CDR3 sequence: CASSHRDQRYEQYF. The CDR3 DNA reads TGTGCCAGCAGCCATCGGGACCAGCGCTACGAGCAGTACTTC.

V usage is TRBV29-1 and J usage is TRBJ2-1; TRBD2 aligns across 7 bases. Germline V gene sequence: CDR1 SQVTM, CDR2 ANQGSEA. The J segment lost 0 bases and the V segment lost 3 bases, leaving 5 bases of the junction unmatched. This CDR3 has 15 amino acids. CDR3 residues: CSVEKRGSSYNEQFF. In nucleotides, the CDR3 is TGCAGCGTTGAGAAGCGGGGTAGCTCCTACAATGAGCAGTTCTTC.

The rearrangement uses TRBV13 and TRBJ2-7; no firm D call. Germline CDR1 reads PRHDT; CDR2 reads FYEKMQ (reference sequence). Trimming removed 5 bases at V and 0 bases at J, with 11 bases between. CDR3 length equals 14 residues. This CDR3 is CASSLHVGSYEQYF. The DNA for the CDR3 is TGTGCCAGCAGCCTCCACGTGGGCTCCTACGAGCAGTACTTC. The variable domain in full, completed from reference TRBV13 and TRBJ2-7, reads AAGVIQSPRHLIKEKRETATLKCYPIPRHDTVYWYQQGPGQDPQFLISFYEKMQSDKGSIPDRFSAQQFSDYHSELNMSSLELGDSALYFCASSLHVGSYEQYFGPGTRLTVT.

This chain uses TRBV6-5 with TRBJ2-7, with D perhaps TRBD1 (5 bases). Trimming removed 3 bases from V and 4 bases from J, with 13 bases in between. Germline V gene sequence: CDR1 MNHEY, CDR2 SVGAGI. The CDR3 has 14 residues. This CDR3 is CASSYSLGEYEQYF. Here the CDR3 DNA reads TGTGCCAGCAGTTATTCTCTAGGGGAATACGAGCAGTACTTC.

This sequence joins TRBV27 and TRBJ1-4, with a possible D match to TRBD1 (6 bases). CDR1 and CDR2 (germline): MNHEY, SMNVEV (reference sequence). This CDR3 region has 14 residues. V lost 4 bases and J 7 bases, leaving 13 bases between the germline ends. The CDR3 protein is CASSSTGAFEKLFF. The CDR3, as DNA: TGTGCCAGCAGTTCCACGGGGGCGTTTGAAAAACTGTTTTTT.

With regard to this clone: Additional DNA sequences in this sample encode the identical CDR3. V is TRBV4-1 and J is TRBJ2-7; 14 bases fit TRBD2. The CDR3 contains 16 residues. Looked up from germline, CDR1 is MGHRA and CDR2 is YSYEKL. The V and J ends lost 3 bases and 0 bases, in that order; junction bases with no gene match: 1. For the CDR3, the DNA is TGCGCCAGCAGCCAGGGACTAGCGGGAGCCTCCTACGAGCAGTACTTC. Residues: CASSQGLAGASYEQYF.

Note on this clone: Other nucleotide sequences in the sample specify the same CDR3. CDR3 nucleotides: TGTGCCACCAGCAGAGACGGGAACACCGGGGAGCTGTTTTTT. Translating gives CATSRDGNTGELFF. The chain is built from TRBV15 and TRBJ2-2, with no clear D. The germline V gene has CDR1 LNHNV and CDR2 YYDKDF (reference sequence). V was trimmed by 0 bases and J by 1 base, leaving 3 bases between them. The length of the CDR3 is 14 residues.

This chain links TRBV7-9 with TRBJ2-3; TRBD2 matches 9 bases. The V gene end was trimmed by 4 bases and the J gene end by 6 bases; junction bases not matched to a gene: 8. The CDR3 spans 15 residues. Germline V lookup: CDR1 SEHNR, CDR2 FQNEAQ (reference sequence). In nucleotides, the CDR3 is TGTGCCAGCAGCTCGCTAGCGGGGATCCAGGATACGCAGTATTTT. Translation gives CASSSLAGIQDTQYF. Together with reference TRBV7-9 and TRBJ2-3, the CDR3 gives the full variable domain: DTGVSQNPRHKITKRGQNVTFRCDPISEHNRLYWYRQTLGQGPEFLTYFQNEAQLEKSRLLSDRFSAERPKGSFSTLEIQRTEQGDSAMYLCASSSLAGIQDTQYFGPGTRLTVL.

The J gene is TRBJ1-2, the V gene TRBV13, with 7 positions matching TRBD1. Germline CDR1 PRHDT, CDR2 FYEKMQ (reference sequence). V shed 4 bases, J shed 4 bases, and the junction held 6 bases outside the gene matches. This CDR3 is 14 amino acids long. The CDR3 loop reads CASSYRTGIYGYTF. The CDR3 DNA reads TGTGCCAGCAGCTACAGGACAGGTATCTATGGCTACACCTTC.

CDR3 DNA: TGTGCCAGCAGCGACAGGGGCCAAGATACGCAGTATTTT. It codes for CASSDRGQDTQYF. The chain carries TRBV11-2 and TRBJ2-3; TRBD1 matches at 8 bases. CDR1 and CDR2 (germline): SGHAT, FQNNGV. This CDR3 comprises 13 residues. V lost 5 bases, J lost 5 bases, and 3 bases stayed unmatched.

CDR3 DNA sequence: TGTGCCAGCAGTTACGGGGATAATTCACCCCTCCACTTT. This sequence encodes CASSYGDNSPLHF. The chain links TRBV6-5 to TRBJ1-6; no firm D call. The CDR3 sequence is 13 residues long. Trimming took 2 bases from V and 5 from J, leaving 4 bases between them. CDR1 and CDR2 from the germline V gene are MNHEY and SVGAGI.

This chain joins TRBV5-6 and TRBJ2-1; unclear D gene. The V and J ends lost 2 bases and 7 bases respectively, with 13 bases between them. Germline CDR1 is SGHDT and CDR2 is YYEEEE. This CDR3 contains 14 residues. Here the CDR3 reads CASSFATGLNEQFF. CDR3 sequence (DNA): TGTGCCAGCAGCTTCGCTACGGGCTTGAATGAGCAGTTCTTC. The full variable domain, with the rest looked up from reference TRBV5-6 and TRBJ2-1, is DAGVTQSPTHLIKTRGQQVTLRCSPKSGHDTVSWYQQALGQGPQFIFQYYEEEERQRGNFPDRFSGHQFPNYSSELNVNALLLGDSALYLCASSFATGLNEQFFGPGTRLTVL.

J is TRBJ1-1 and V is TRBV7-8, with D possibly matching TRBD1 (6 bases). CDR3 size: 15 residues. Trimming shortened V by 0 bases and J by 4 bases, and 12 bases separated the two germline ends. Germline assignment: CDR1 SGHVS and CDR2 FQNEAQ. Here the CDR3 reads CASSLAGRGGTEAFF. As DNA, the CDR3 is TGTGCCAGCAGCTTAGCAGGCAGGGGTGGCACTGAAGCTTTCTTT.